The 2 T cell receptor beta chains below all came from one sample that was sequenced in a study of blood T cell dynamics during melanoma immunotherapy. This table comes from immunoSEQ multiplex PCR, and its TCRdb copy is limited to in-frame clones, with some not included. The sample holds 610 or so clones, roughly four fifths seen once. Time point noted: pre-treatment baseline. Material: blood, obtained from a patient treated with checkpoint blockade. The source of these receptors is a human donor with melanoma. Some clones in this sample may be carry-over from other donors' samples.

The chain links TRBV30 to TRBJ2-2; a possible D gene is TRBD2 (6 bases). Trimming took off 1 base at V and 0 bases at J, with 15 bases between the two ends. Germline-derived CDR1 and CDR2 are GTSNPN and SVGIG (reference sequence). The CDR3 is made up of 17 amino acids. The CDR3 spells CAWSEVAAPSNTGELFF. The CDR3 bases are TGTGCCTGGAGTGAGGTAGCGGCCCCTTCGAACACCGGGGAGCTGTTTTTT.

A few counts support this clone. The rearrangement joins TRBV7-9 to TRBJ2-7; D not certain. The germline V gene has CDR1 SEHNR and CDR2 FQNEAQ (reference sequence). The CDR3 sequence is 13 residues long. The V end was cut by 5 bases, the J end by 5 bases, with 13 bases between. The CDR3 loop reads CASSPAVWDEQYF. The CDR3 coding sequence is TGTGCCAGCAGCCCAGCTGTTTGGGACGAGCAGTACTTC.